What follows are 24 T cell receptor beta chains derived from one specimen sequenced in a study of Ad26.COV2.S vaccination and SARS-CoV-2 variants (dated by TCRdb to the early 2020s). This specimen's treatment or condition label, per the study, means: approximately 18 received Ad26.COV2.S at low or high dose, single or two shots; several received placebo; per-sample allocation not given. Repertoires of vaccine and placebo recipients were sequenced from samples collected on day 63 after the first injection. Library prep was done by the immunoSEQ multiplex PCR assay. Imported from immuneACCESS, the table was reduced by TCRdb to in-frame sequences with V and J called. These copies leave out some clones; in studies compared against another copy, an unresolved V gene accounts for under half, and the cause of the remainder is not known. The sample table holds about 350,000 clones, of which roughly 90% were seen once. The ten most abundant clones make up 6.4% of the sample.

The material was peripheral blood, obtained in a trial of Ad26.COV2.S vaccine versus placebo. The receptors were gathered from a person aged 18-60 years who received the Ad26.COV2.S COVID-19 vaccine or a placebo.

The rearrangement links TRBV6-5 to TRBJ1-1; 8 bases map to TRBD1. Germline CDR1 and CDR2: MNHEY and SVGAGI. The trim removed 5 bases at V and 6 bases at J, leaving 2 bases unmatched. The CDR3 length is 12 residues. The CDR3 here is CASSQGAAEAFF. The CDR3 coding sequence is TGTGCCAGCAGTCAGGGGGCGGCTGAAGCTTTCTTT.

V is TRBV6-2 or TRBV6-3 and J is TRBJ1-2; a possible D gene is TRBD1 (6 bases). V gave up 4 bases and J gave up 4 bases, with 10 bases separating them. This CDR3 has 13 amino acids. Germline V lookup: CDR1 MNHEY, CDR2 SVGEGT. The CDR3 reads CASSSGQIYGYTF. Here the CDR3 DNA reads TGTGCCAGCAGTTCCGGACAGATCTATGGCTACACCTTC.

This rearrangement joins TRBV19 to TRBJ2-3; tentative D call: TRBD1 (7 bases). In germline, CDR1 is LNHDA, CDR2 SQIVND (reference sequence). The CDR3 is made up of 14 amino acids. Trimming removed 3 bases at V and 3 bases at J, with 10 bases between. Written as DNA, the CDR3 is TGTGCCAGTAGTATCAGGGGGAGGACAGATACGCAGTATTTT. This translates into CASSIRGRTDTQYF.

This clone appeared once. The chain couples TRBV27 to TRBJ1-5; 10 positions agree with TRBD1. The CDR3 spans 14 residues. Germline V CDR1 and CDR2: MNHEY, SMNVEV (reference sequence). Losses at the gene ends were 5 bases for V and 6 bases for J; bases not matched to a gene: 4. CDR3 bases: TGTGCCAGCAGTCCGACAGGGGGCACTCAGCCCCAGCATTTT. Translated, it gives CASSPTGGTQPQHF.

The rearrangement joins TRBV12-3 or TRBV12-4 to TRBJ2-5; maybe TRBD2 (5 bases). This CDR3 comprises 13 residues. Trimming stripped 5 bases from V and 3 bases from J, with 10 bases between. The CDR3 region has the DNA TGTGCCAGCAGTAGCGGACGGGAAGAGACCCAGTACTTC. This translates into CASSSGREETQYF.

This clone has a single count. This chain joins TRBV9 and TRBJ2-1, with a possible D match to TRBD2 (5 bases). This CDR3 region has 13 residues. Trimming pared 2 bases from V and 5 bases from J, leaving 8 bases between. The germline gives CDR1 SGDLS, CDR2 YYNGEE. CDR3 residues: CASSVTGNNEQFF. The CDR3, as DNA: TGTGCCAGCAGCGTGACGGGGAACAATGAGCAGTTCTTC.

The chain uses TRBV30 and TRBJ1-4; no firm D call. Trimming stripped 3 bases from V and 8 bases from J, with 10 bases between. The germline V gene encodes CDR1 GTSNPN and CDR2 SVGIG (reference sequence). CDR3 length: 12 residues. CDR3: CAWRGSAEKLFF. The CDR3, as DNA: TGTGCCTGGAGAGGATCGGCGGAAAAACTGTTTTTT.

The chain joins TRBV3-1 (or the pseudogene TRBV3-2) to TRBJ2-7; D perhaps matches TRBD2 (5 bases). Trimming cost V 4 bases and J 4 bases, with 17 bases left between them. CDR3 length: 15 amino acids. CDR1 and CDR2 from the germline V gene are LGHDT and YNNKEL (reference sequence). CDR3 sequence (DNA): TGTGCCAGCAGCCGCGAGAGGGCACAAACTTACGAGCAGTACTTC. Translation: CASSRERAQTYEQYF.

Concerning this clone itself: Other DNA sequences in the sample encode the same CDR3. This chain uses TRBV6-2 or TRBV6-3 with TRBJ1-2, with a tentative D call TRBD1 (5 bases). Trimming stripped 5 bases from V and 4 bases from J, with 5 bases between. Germline V gives CDR1 MNHEY, CDR2 SVGEGT. There are 11 residues in the CDR3. The CDR3: CASSDSYGYTF. In DNA, the CDR3 is TGTGCCAGCAGTGACAGCTATGGCTACACCTTC.

V is TRBV6-5 and J is TRBJ2-2; no reliable D call. The CDR3 has 12 residues. CDR1 and CDR2 (germline): MNHEY, SVGAGI. Deletions cut 4 bases from V and 9 bases from J, with 9 bases between. CDR3 nucleotides: TGTGCCAGCAGTTCTCCCGTCAGGGAGCTGTTTTTT. Translating gives CASSSPVRELFF.

The J gene is TRBJ1-2, the V gene TRBV6-4, with D perhaps TRBD1 (5 bases). Between the trimmed V and J ends, which lost 7 bases and 6 bases, there was a span of 21 bases. Germline V lookup: CDR1 MRHNA, CDR2 SNTAGT. The CDR3 length is 15 residues. The CDR3 bases are TGTGCCAGCAAAATCCGTTCCCCCGGAGGGGATGGCTACACCTTC. As protein: CASKIRSPGGDGYTF.

This clone was recorded only once. V usage is TRBV12-3 or TRBV12-4 and J usage is TRBJ2-7, with D perhaps assigned TRBD1 or TRBD2 (6 bases each). CDR3 size: 11 residues. The ends were cut back, 7 bases at V and 10 bases at J, with 14 bases in the middle. The CDR3 coding sequence is TGTGCCAGCACCCCGGGGGCTATCCAGTACTTC. Protein sequence: CASTPGAIQYF.

The V and J genes are TRBV5-6 and TRBJ2-2; D might be TRBD1 or TRBD2, each matching 5 bases. This CDR3 is built from 16 residues. Germline assignment: CDR1 SGHDT and CDR2 YYEEEE. The germline V and J ends were trimmed by 3 bases and 0 bases, with 12 bases remaining between them. This CDR3 is CASSWYRDPNTGELFF. Here the CDR3 DNA reads TGTGCCAGCAGCTGGTACCGGGACCCGAACACCGGGGAGCTGTTTTTT.

This CDR3 is CASSFPGQSDGYTF. CDR3 DNA: TGTGCCAGCAGTTTTCCCGGACAGAGCGATGGCTACACCTTC. The chain carries TRBV28 and TRBJ1-2, with a weak D call TRBD1 (6 bases). The ends were cut back, 3 bases at V and 6 bases at J, with 14 bases in the middle. CDR3 length: 14 residues. The germline CDR1 and CDR2 sequences are MDHEN and SYDVKM.

The chain uses TRBV10-3 and TRBJ1-5; unclear D gene. Per germline, CDR1 ENHRY and CDR2 SYGVKD. With 0 bases removed from V and 3 bases from J, the gap between germline ends came to 6 bases. The CDR3 loop spans 14 amino acids. The CDR3 DNA sequence: TGTGCCATCAGTGAGTCGGACGCCAATCAGCCCCAGCATTTT. Protein: CAISESDANQPQHF.

The chain is built from TRBV3-1 (or the pseudogene TRBV3-2) and TRBJ2-7, with a tentative D call TRBD2 (7 bases). CDR3 length: 14 residues. The V gene's germline CDR1 is LGHDT and CDR2 YNNKEL (reference sequence). The germline V and J ends were trimmed by 7 bases and 6 bases, with 19 bases remaining between them. CDR3 protein: CASTEGGEGGEQYF. The CDR3 nucleotides are TGTGCCAGCACCGAAGGGGGGGAAGGAGGCGAGCAGTACTTC.

The chain joins TRBV28 to TRBJ1-1; D call uncertain. Germline CDR1 is MDHEN and CDR2 is SYDVKM. This CDR3 contains 16 residues. V was clipped by 3 bases and J by 5 bases, with 19 bases between them. CDR3 residues: CASSFEGPTRRTEAFF. CDR3 bases: TGTGCCAGCAGTTTTGAGGGCCCAACAAGGAGGACTGAAGCTTTCTTT.

V gene TRBV7-2 combines with J gene TRBJ1-1; weak D call: TRBD1 (6 bases). CDR3 size: 13 residues. CDR1 and CDR2 (germline): SGHTA, FQGNSA. The V gene lost 7 bases and the J gene lost 6 bases, with 15 bases spanning the gap. This CDR3 reads CASNPGHQSEAFF. In DNA form, the CDR3 reads TGTGCCAGCAACCCGGGACACCAGTCTGAAGCTTTCTTT. Filled out from reference TRBV7-2 and TRBJ1-1, the complete variable domain reads GAGVSQSPSNKVTEKGKDVELRCDPISGHTALYWYRQSLGQGLEFLIYFQGNSAPDKSGLPSDRFSAERTGGSVSTLTIQRTQQEDSAVYLCASNPGHQSEAFFGQGTRLTVV.

The table lists this clone with a few counts. CDR3 residues: CASSVSSFGETQYF. CDR3 sequence (DNA): TGTGCCAGCAGCGTCAGCTCGTTTGGGGAGACCCAGTACTTC. V gene TRBV9 combines with J gene TRBJ2-5; D remains ambiguous. This CDR3 has 14 residues. Per the germline V gene, CDR1 is SGDLS and CDR2 is YYNGEE. Deletions cut 2 bases from V and 5 bases from J, with 13 bases between.

This sequence joins TRBV27 and TRBJ2-7, with TRBD1 identical over 8 bases. Germline V lookup: CDR1 MNHEY, CDR2 SMNVEV (reference sequence). Trimming cost V 6 bases and J 6 bases; bases outside gene matches: 10. The CDR3 is made up of 14 amino acids. The DNA for the CDR3 is TGTGCCAGCAGGCAACAGGGGGGATTGAGCGAGCAGTACTTC. Encoded protein: CASRQQGGLSEQYF.

The chain combines TRBV29-1 with TRBJ1-4, with D tentatively TRBD1 (5 bases). The germline V and J ends were trimmed by 4 bases and 3 bases, with 15 bases remaining between them. This CDR3 contains 15 residues. CDR1 SQVTM and CDR2 ANQGSEA come from the germline V gene. CDR3 sequence: CSVAQGFTANEKLFF. Here the CDR3 DNA reads TGCAGCGTTGCCCAGGGATTTACGGCTAATGAAAAACTGTTTTTT.

The chain carries TRBV30 and TRBJ1-2; possibly TRBD1 for D (5 bases). The V end was cut by 2 bases, the J end by 3 bases, with 13 bases between. Germline CDR1 and CDR2: GTSNPN and SVGIG (reference sequence). CDR3 length: 14 residues. The CDR3 coding sequence is TGTGCCTGGAGTCAGGAGGGCAGGGACTATGGCTACACCTTC. It yields the protein CAWSQEGRDYGYTF.

V gene TRBV5-1 combines with J gene TRBJ2-7; a possible D gene is TRBD2 (5 bases). CDR3 length: 13 amino acids. V was shortened by 2 bases and J by 1 base, with 7 bases between the two germline ends. The germline CDR1 and CDR2 sequences are SGHRS and YFSETQ. The CDR3 sequence is CASSFPGSYEQYF. CDR3 nucleotide sequence: TGCGCCAGCAGCTTTCCGGGATCCTACGAGCAGTACTTC. The whole variable domain, filled in from reference TRBV5-1 and TRBJ2-7, reads KAGVTQTPRYLIKTRGQQVTLSCSPISGHRSVSWYQQTPGQGLQFLFEYFSETQRNKGNFPGRFSGRQFSNSRSEMNVSTLELGDSALYLCASSFPGSYEQYFGPGTRLTVT.

The rearrangement links TRBV28 to TRBJ1-6, with D possibly being TRBD1 (6 bases). Germline CDR1 is MDHEN and CDR2 is SYDVKM. The CDR3 is 14 amino acids. Trimming removed 6 bases from V and 8 bases from J, with 14 bases in between. The CDR3 region is CASRPRDNYSPLHF. The CDR3 region has the DNA TGTGCCAGCAGGCCCCGGGACAATTATTCACCCCTCCACTTT.